Listed here are 3 T cell receptor beta chains from one sample, sequenced in a study of graft-versus-host responses after intestinal transplantation. Produced via immunoSEQ multiplex PCR; TCRdb's table is partial and in-frame only. The sample includes some 110,000 clones, 75% to 95% of them seen just once. The antigens of these receptors remain unknown. The sequencing here drew on unstimulated CD4+ T cells sorted from spleen or lymph node cells, taken before intestinal transplant. Receptors were obtained from a human donor who received an intestinal transplant.

The chain links TRBV4-3 to TRBJ2-3, with a possible D match to TRBD1 (5 bases). Germline lookup yields CDR1 LGHNA and CDR2 YSLEER. This CDR3 comprises 14 residues. V lost 0 bases and J lost 10, with 14 bases in between. CDR3 region: CASSQELQVIPQYF. The CDR3 DNA is TGCGCCAGCAGCCAAGAGTTACAGGTTATACCGCAGTATTTT.

The J gene is TRBJ2-3, the V gene TRBV29-1; 7 nucleotides agree with TRBD2. This CDR3 is 14 amino acids long. J gave up 0 bases and V 3 bases, and 3 bases lay outside the gene matches. CDR1 and CDR2 from the germline V gene are SQVTM and ANQGSEA. Here the CDR3 DNA reads TGCAGCGTTGATCCGCGGGGGAGCACAGATACGCAGTATTTT. Translating gives CSVDPRGSTDTQYF.

The V gene is TRBV5-8, the J gene TRBJ2-7; D is unclear. V dropped 7 bases and J dropped 0 bases, with 20 bases sitting between them. This CDR3 region has 16 residues. Germline CDR1 is SGHTS and CDR2 is YDEGEE. The CDR3 DNA follows: TGTGCCAGCTCAAAGTGGAGAGCTGTTAGCTCCTACGAGCAGTACTTC. This sequence encodes CASSKWRAVSSYEQYF.